This record covers a single TCR beta chain. The antigen this receptor binds is unknown. Qualities for individual bases were not recorded, and no much larger clone is one base off. The data originate from a study of patients and donors after allogeneic stem cell transplantation (TCRdb year 2020). Library generation was performed with RT-PCR. The instrument was a NextSeq 550. In-frame beta chains were kept once TCRdb had trimmed the public reads at Q25 with fastp and called clones with MiXCR. Each CDR3 protein gets just one entry, which takes the most common genes and DNA from the rows behind it. Recorded for this sample are approximately 200,000 distinct CDR3 sequences; around 40% of them occurred a single time. Clones ranked in the top ten supply approximately 10% of the sample. This receptor was taken from a human donor who was either an allogeneic HSCT recipient or a stem cell or donor lymphocyte infusion donor (not recorded which). It is not recorded whose cells these are; they may come from a transplant donor. The sequenced material came from blood, either unsorted or a sorted T cell fraction (not recorded which).

This receptor has the CDR3 CASREGRGAFF. The DNA is as follows: TGCGCCAGCAGAGAGGGCCGGGGAGCTTTCTTT. The receptor chain draws on TRBV10-2 and TRBJ1-1, with the identity of the D gene unclear. Reading the germline V gene gives CDR1 WSHSY and CDR2 SAAADI. The junction shows trimming of 6 bases on V and 10 bases on J, plus 12 bases between the germline ends. Measured from the cysteine to the phenylalanine, the CDR3 is 11 residues long. Kept here is only the CDR3 DNA, which spans 33 bases and is read in frame from base 1.